This T cell receptor (beta chain) was obtained from a study of cytomegalovirus exposure and HLA in healthy donors. General study findings and limits: The study designated 150 or so TCR beta chains cytomegalovirus-associated. When a later analysis compared HLA-associated TCR beta chains with equally common others, the HLA-associated chains turned out to be more clonally expanded and to have lower generation probabilities. Later genetic work tied a missense DCLRE1C variant to beta-chain V and J trimming.

PCR was performed using 60 Vbeta and 13 Jbeta primers. Repertoires were generated with immunoSEQ multiplex PCR, while TCRdb's copy carries only in-frame clones and drops some. The sample shows over 20,000 clones, 70% of them seen only once. Of note for this clone: Antigen specificity is unknown.

Specimen: PBMCs. The sequence was collected from a woman in her 50s in good health and CMV-seronegative.

CDR3 sequence reads: CSVPGGGRNTEAFF. The CDR3 nucleotides are TGCAGCGTCCCCGGGGGAGGGAGGAACACTGAAGCTTTCTTT. The J gene is TRBJ1-1, the V gene TRBV29-1; maybe TRBD1 (5 bases). Trimming shortened V by 6 bases and J by 1 base, and 15 bases separated the two germline ends. The CDR3 totals 14 residues. Per germline, CDR1 SQVTM and CDR2 ANQGSEA.